The 12 T cell receptor beta chains below all came from one sample that was sequenced in a study of T cell repertoires in cytomegalovirus infection. One entry per CDR3 protein, called by TCRdb with MiXCR from the reads. The sample carries fewer than 950,000 distinct CDR3 sequences, 30% to 35% recorded once. These TCRs' antigens remain unknown. The starting material was cultured CD8+ T cells from PBMCs, obtained from culture after CMV antigen stimulation. All receptors derive from a human donor in good health (CMV status not recorded). Some clones in this sample may be carry-over from other donors' samples.

This clonotype was detected ten times or more. For the CDR3, the DNA is TGTGCCACCAGCGCCACTAGCGGGCGGAACACCGGGGAGCTGTTTTTT. Amino acids: CATSATSGRNTGELFF. This chain links TRBV24-1 with TRBJ2-2, with 9 bases identical to TRBD2. The CDR3 runs to 16 residues. From germline, CDR1 is KGHDR and CDR2 SFDVKD. The V segment lost 7 bases and the J segment 1 base; nucleotides outside the gene matches: 6.

The V and J genes are TRBV27 and TRBJ1-5; no clear D. The V gene lost 8 bases and the J gene lost 0 bases, with 11 bases spanning the gap. The CDR3 length is 14 residues. CDR1 is MNHEY, CDR2 SMNVEV, per germline (reference sequence). CDR3 amino acids: CASAGSYSNQPQHF. The CDR3 nucleotides read TGTGCCAGCGCCGGGTCTTATAGCAATCAGCCCCAGCATTTT.

This clonotype has a count of ten or more. The V call is TRBV7-6, the J call TRBJ2-7, with 7 positions matching TRBD2. Germline CDR1 reads SGHVS; CDR2 reads FNYEAQ. CDR3 size: 15 residues. J was trimmed by 5 bases and V by 6 bases; bases with no gene match: 13. CDR3 coding DNA: TGTGCCAGCAGTCTTAGAGCGGGACCCTCTAACGAGCAGTACTTC. Translation gives CASSLRAGPSNEQYF.

This clonotype was observed a few times. The chain is built from TRBV12-5 and TRBJ1-1; D possibly corresponds to TRBD1 (5 bases). V shed 3 bases and J shed 3 bases, with 23 bases lying between them. CDR1 is LGHNT, CDR2 FRNRAP, per germline. The CDR3 runs to 18 residues. In nucleotides, the CDR3 is TGTGCTAGTGGTTTTTCCTTACTCCGGGACGGCCGAGACACTGAAGCTTTCTTT. The encoded protein is CASGFSLLRDGRDTEAFF.

CDR3 residues: CATSDSTGEAFF. Here the CDR3 DNA reads TGTGCCACCAGTGATTCCACCGGTGAAGCTTTCTTT. This chain uses TRBV24-1 with TRBJ1-1; D is undetermined. CDR3 length: 12 residues. Germline CDR1 KGHDR, CDR2 SFDVKD. Trimming removed 2 bases at V and 7 bases at J, with 7 bases between.

This clonotype was counted many times. V gene TRBV7-8 combines with J gene TRBJ1-1, with 8 nucleotides matching TRBD1. V trimming: 5 bases; J trimming: 3 bases; junction bases outside the gene matches: 5. The CDR3 is 14 residues long. Germline CDR1 and CDR2: SGHVS and FQNEAQ. As DNA, the CDR3 is TGTGCCAGCAGCAAAACAGGGGGTGACACTGAAGCTTTCTTT. It specifies CASSKTGGDTEAFF.

This chain uses TRBV12-3 or TRBV12-4 with TRBJ1-3; 7 nucleotides agree with TRBD1. With V trimmed by 5 bases and J by 8 bases, 12 bases remained unmatched. The CDR3 totals 15 residues. The CDR3 nucleotides read TGTGCCAGCAGTCCGCCCGGACAGGTTGGGGACACCATATATTTT. Translated: CASSPPGQVGDTIYF.

This clonotype occurred a few times. This sequence joins TRBV12-3 or TRBV12-4 and TRBJ1-1; D unresolved. Trimming removed 7 bases at V and 4 bases at J, with 19 bases between. The CDR3 totals 15 residues. CDR3 in DNA: TGTGCCAGCACTCCCTTCGGGCTGGGAGGCACTGAAGCTTTCTTT. Translated: CASTPFGLGGTEAFF.

This clonotype came up a few times. The genes are TRBV12-3 or TRBV12-4 and TRBJ1-1; D gene unclear. The CDR3 contains 14 residues. Between the trimmed V and J ends, which lost 5 bases and 11 bases, there was a span of 21 bases. The CDR3 nucleotides are TGTGCCAGCAGTCTTGTTGTCGCCTTCTCGGCGGCTTTCTTT. Protein: CASSLVVAFSAAFF.

CDR3 amino acids: CSARDLTSGDGKSGELFF. In nucleotides, the CDR3 is TGCAGTGCTAGAGATTTAACTAGCGGGGATGGGAAGAGCGGGGAGCTGTTTTTT. V usage is TRBV20-1 and J usage is TRBJ2-2, with TRBD2 identical over 10 bases. Losses at the gene ends were 0 bases for V and 7 bases for J; bases not matched to a gene: 14. The CDR3 runs to 18 residues. Germline CDR1 reads DFQATT; CDR2 reads SNEGSKA (reference sequence).

Details on this clonotype: A read error may produce the germline difference seen at one junction end. The chain carries TRBV27 and TRBJ1-1; no definite D call. Germline assignment: CDR1 MNHEY and CDR2 SMNVEV (reference sequence). The CDR3 contains 12 residues. The CDR3 region has the DNA TGTGCCAGCAGGGGTGCTCCTCCTGAGGCTTTCTTT. Its translation is CASRGAPPEAFF.

The rearrangement uses TRBV7-6 and TRBJ2-3; D not certain. The germline V gene encodes CDR1 SGHVS and CDR2 FNYEAQ. V was cut by 1 base and J by 2 bases, with 10 bases left in between. The CDR3 is 15 amino acids. CDR3 DNA: TGTGCCAGCAGCTTAGTCGACACCCACACAGATACGCAGTATTTT. This gives the protein CASSLVDTHTDTQYF.